A selection of T cell receptor beta chains follows, all from one sample in a study of T cells after yellow fever vaccination. TCRdb redid the calling of the 5' RACE reads with MiXCR, one entry per CDR3 protein. The table shows approximately 300,000 distinct CDR3 sequences, with 8.7% occurring only once. Sequencing used PBMCs, obtained on the day of the first yellow fever vaccination. These receptors all come from a man aged 18 to 35 who received the YFV17D yellow fever vaccine. Both conserved end residues are part of each CDR3. The order of the fields is clone size, CDR3 length, V gene, D gene, J gene, CDR3 DNA, CDR3 protein. A D gene is named only where the DNA matches it firmly. Only some rows state a clone size, as once, few, many or a class for expanded clones.

-	15	TRBV18	TRBD1	TRBJ2-5	TGTGCCAGCTCACCTCCGTCCGACAGGGGAGAGACCCAGTACTTC	CASSPPSDRGETQYF
-	14	TRBV7-9	-	TRBJ1-4	TGTGCCAGCAACCCGGAGGGGAGGACTGAAAAACTGTTTTTT	CASNPEGRTEKLFF
-	12	TRBV6-5	-	TRBJ2-7	TGTGCCAGCAGTACAGGAGCGAACGAGCAGTACTTC	CASSTGANEQYF
many	11	TRBV20-1	-	TRBJ1-5	TGCAGTGCGCACAAAGGGCAGCCCCAGCATTTT	CSAHKGQPQHF
many	13	TRBV18	-	TRBJ2-3	TGTGCCAGCTCACCCCAGACTGCAGATACGCAGTATTTT	CASSPQTADTQYF
few	12	TRBV24-1	-	TRBJ1-1	TGTGCCACCAGTGTTCCGCCCAGTGAAGCTTTCTTT	CATSVPPSEAFF
-	14	TRBV20-1	-	TRBJ1-4	TGCAGTGCTAGGGTCCTTGCAACTAATGAAAAACTGTTTTTT	CSARVLATNEKLFF
many	16	TRBV12-3/TRBV12-4	TRBD1	TRBJ2-1	TGTGCCAGCAGTTTAGTAGGCGGACAGGGGGCGCGTGAGCAGTTCTTC	CASSLVGGQGAREQFF
many	12	TRBV3-1	-	TRBJ2-1	TGTGCCAGCAGCCAATCGCGGGGCCGGGGGTTCTTC	CASSQSRGRGFF
-	13	TRBV20-1	-	TRBJ2-5	TGCAGTGCGAGAGGGGAGACAGGAGAGACCCAGTACTTC	CSARGETGETQYF
-	17	TRBV6-2/TRBV6-3	-	TRBJ2-1	TGTGCCAGCACCAAATCCTGGACTCAAAGGGCCTACAATGAGCAGTTCTTC	CASTKSWTQRAYNEQFF
-	14	TRBV6-1	TRBD1	TRBJ2-7	TGTGCCAGCAACATTTACAGGGGAGTGGACGAGCAGTACTTC	CASNIYRGVDEQYF
-	14	TRBV6-5	-	TRBJ2-1	TGTGCCAGCAGTTACGAAAGCTCCTACAATGAGCAGTTCTTC	CASSYESSYNEQFF
many	18	TRBV28	-	TRBJ2-1	TGTGCCAGCAGTCTGGACCGGACAGTTTCTACGATTTACAATGAGCAGTTCTTC	CASSLDRTVSTIYNEQFF
-	14	TRBV28	-	TRBJ1-3	TGTGCCAGCAGCTCTAGTGGTTGGGGAAACACCATATATTTT	CASSSSGWGNTIYF
many	13	TRBV7-2	-	TRBJ2-2	TGTGCCAGCACTAGTGGAAGCACCGGGGAGCTGTTTTTT	CASTSGSTGELFF
few	11	TRBV6-2/TRBV6-3	TRBD2	TRBJ2-7	TGTGCCAGCAGTTACCCGGGGGGGCAGTACTTC	CASSYPGGQYF
many	15	TRBV12-3/TRBV12-4	TRBD2	TRBJ2-1	TGTGCCAGCAGTTTCGGACTAGCGGGGTCCAATGAGCAGTTCTTC	CASSFGLAGSNEQFF
-	15	TRBV5-1	TRBD1	TRBJ1-6	TGCGCCAGCAGCATCTTGACAGGGGAGAATTCACCCCTCCACTTT	CASSILTGENSPLHF
-	18	TRBV28	-	TRBJ1-4	TGTGCCAGCAGGGGAGACAGGCTTGGGGGTGCAACTAATGAAAAACTGTTTTTT	CASRGDRLGGATNEKLFF
many	13	TRBV5-1	-	TRBJ2-3	TGCGCCAGCAGCTACCGCTACACAGATACGCAGTATTTT	CASSYRYTDTQYF
-	14	TRBV6-2/TRBV6-3	-	TRBJ2-1	TGTGCCAGCAATGAGGTTTGGGGGGGCTATGAGCAGTTCTTC	CASNEVWGGYEQFF
many	14	TRBV9	-	TRBJ1-2	TGTGCCAGCAGTCAAGTAGGGGGTTCCTATGGCTACACCTTC	CASSQVGGSYGYTF
-	18	TRBV3-1	-	TRBJ1-6	TGTGCCAGCAGCGTCCGGGCCAGGGGCCTCGCTAATAATTCACCCCTCCACTTT	CASSVRARGLANNSPLHF
-	15	TRBV5-1	-	TRBJ2-1	TGCGCCAGCAGTTTAAACGGGGGACGCTACAATGAGCAGTTCTTC	CASSLNGGRYNEQFF
-	13	TRBV7-9	-	TRBJ2-5	TGTGCCATTCCTCAGGCGCCGAGGGAGACCCAGTACTTC	CAIPQAPRETQYF
many	12	TRBV12-3/TRBV12-4	-	TRBJ2-2	TGTGCCAGCAGTTTAATAGCCGGGGAGCTGTTTTTT	CASSLIAGELFF
-	16	TRBV28	TRBD1	TRBJ1-5	TGTGCCAGCAGTTTATCCTCGGCAGGGGGTAATCAGCCCCAGCATTTT	CASSLSSAGGNQPQHF
-	14	TRBV7-2	-	TRBJ2-7	TGTGCCAGCAGCCTCCGACAGGTCTCCTACGAGCAGTACTTC	CASSLRQVSYEQYF
-	16	TRBV4-1	TRBD1	TRBJ2-3	TGCGCCAGCAGCCAAGCGGGACAGGGGACGACAGATACGCAGTATTTT	CASSQAGQGTTDTQYF
few	14	TRBV6-5	-	TRBJ1-2	TGTGCCAGCAGTTACTCCCCATATGTCTATGGCTACACCTTC	CASSYSPYVYGYTF
few	17	TRBV4-2	TRBD1	TRBJ2-3	TGTGCCAGCAGCCAAGAGCAGGGGACAGGGAGCGGCGATACGCAGTATTTT	CASSQEQGTGSGDTQYF
-	14	TRBV5-1	-	TRBJ2-7	TGCGCCAGCAGCGAAGCTACAGGGATCTACGAGCAGTACTTC	CASSEATGIYEQYF
-	15	TRBV7-9	TRBD2	TRBJ2-5	TGTGCCAGCAGCGGTCGGGGGGGATCGGGCGAGACCCAGTACTTC	CASSGRGGSGETQYF
-	16	TRBV15	TRBD1	TRBJ2-5	TGTGCCACCAGCAGAGATCGACAGGGGGCGGGGGAGACCCAGTACTTC	CATSRDRQGAGETQYF
many	15	TRBV5-1	TRBD1	TRBJ2-6	TGCGCCAGCAGCCGTGACAGGGCTGGGGCCAACGTCCTGACTTTC	CASSRDRAGANVLTF
many	17	TRBV7-9	-	TRBJ2-3	TGTGCCAGCAGCCCACCCCCCTGGAGGATGAGTACAGATACGCAGTATTTT	CASSPPPWRMSTDTQYF
once	14	TRBV20-1	-	TRBJ2-3	TGCAGTGCCGCAGACCCGCCGGGGACAGATACGCAGTATTTT	CSAADPPGTDTQYF
few	15	TRBV7-3	TRBD1	TRBJ2-7	TGTGCCAGCAGCAGGACAGGGTCCCTCTCCTACGAGCAGTACTTC	CASSRTGSLSYEQYF
-	13	TRBV12-3/TRBV12-4	TRBD2	TRBJ2-1	TGTGCCAGCAGGGGGGGGGGGAACCATGAGCAGTTCTTC	CASRGGGNHEQFF
-	16	TRBV5-1	TRBD2	TRBJ2-3	TGCGCCAGTGCCCTTGGACTAGCGGCTAGCACAGATACGCAGTATTTT	CASALGLAASTDTQYF
-	14	TRBV20-1	-	TRBJ2-5	TGCAGTGCTAGTCAGGGGCGGGGGCAAGAGACCCAGTACTTC	CSASQGRGQETQYF
-	14	TRBV7-9	-	TRBJ2-7	TGTGCCAGCAGCCCCACCTGGACTGCCTACGAGCAGTACTTC	CASSPTWTAYEQYF
-	17	TRBV4-1	TRBD2	TRBJ2-6	TGCGCCAGCAGCCCCAATTGGGGGGGGACCGGGGCCAACGTCCTGACTTTC	CASSPNWGGTGANVLTF
-	14	TRBV2	-	TRBJ2-1	TGTGCCAGTGGTCGGGGGGCACAATACAATGAGCAGTTCTTC	CASGRGAQYNEQFF
few	15	TRBV3-1	TRBD1	TRBJ2-7	TGTGCCAGCAGCCCCTTGGGACAGGGGAGGTACGAGCAGTACTTC	CASSPLGQGRYEQYF
few	19	TRBV14	TRBD2	TRBJ2-5	TGTGCCAGCAGCCAAGATTTAGTAGCTAGCGGGGGCCAGACAGAGACCCAGTACTTC	CASSQDLVASGGQTETQYF
-	14	TRBV20-1	-	TRBJ1-4	TGCAGTGCCCAACAGCAAACAACTAATGAAAAACTGTTTTTT	CSAQQQTTNEKLFF
many	11	TRBV29-1	-	TRBJ1-2	TGCACTGCCCGGGACACATATGGCTACACCTTC	CTARDTYGYTF
many	16	TRBV7-2	-	TRBJ2-3	TGTGCCAGCAGCCTGCGGAGGACCGCCCGCACAGATACGCAGTATTTT	CASSLRRTARTDTQYF
-	13	TRBV18	TRBD1	TRBJ1-4	TGTGCCAGCTCAGACGGGACAGGGTTGTCTGTGTCTTTT	CASSDGTGLSVSF
-	20	TRBV11-2	TRBD2	TRBJ2-3	TGTGCCAGCAGCTTAGTCCCCCCGCAAGGACTAGCGGGAGCCACAGATACGCAGTATTTT	CASSLVPPQGLAGATDTQYF
few	15	TRBV7-2	-	TRBJ1-1	TGTGCCAGCAGCTTCGAGGGCAGGCCGAACACTGAAGCTTTCTTT	CASSFEGRPNTEAFF
-	16	TRBV7-9	TRBD1	TRBJ1-1	TGTGCCAGCAGCTTAGGGGACAGGGGTAGGGACACTGAAGCTTTCTTT	CASSLGDRGRDTEAFF
many	14	TRBV12-3/TRBV12-4	-	TRBJ2-5	TGTGCCAGCAGTTTAGAGGGGGGGCTGGAGACCCAGTACTTC	CASSLEGGLETQYF